Listed below are T cell receptor beta chains from one sample, sequenced in a study of STAT3 mutations in large granular lymphocyte leukemia. Here immunoSEQ multiplex PCR was the method, and the copy in TCRdb shows in-frame clones only, minus some. Of 17,000 or so clones listed, 84% were seen once; the top ten hold roughly 9%. The sequenced sample was peripheral blood mononuclear cells. Receptors were obtained from a man over 45 with T-cell large granular lymphocyte leukemia. Some clones in this sample may be carry-over from other donors' samples. The CDR3 runs from the conserved cysteine through the conserved F or W. Each record gives: J gene, clone size, V gene, D gene, CDR3 DNA, CDR3 protein. D genes are given only for firm matches. A row's size may be missing; if present it is once, few, many or a size class.

J: TRBJ1-2
size: .
V: TRBV10-3
D: .
DNA: TGTGCCATCAGTGAGAGGTCAGGGGTCTACTATGGCTACACCTTC
CDR3: CAISERSGVYYGYTF

J: TRBJ2-7
size: .
V: TRBV19
D: .
DNA: TGTGCCAGTAGTATTGGGACACCCTACGAGCAGTACTTC
CDR3: CASSIGTPYEQYF

J: TRBJ2-1
size: .
V: TRBV5-1
D: TRBD2
DNA: TGCGCCAGCCGTCCCAATAGCGGGGGGGCCCGTGAGCAGTTCTTC
CDR3: CASRPNSGGAREQFF

J: TRBJ1-2
size: .
V: TRBV30
D: .
DNA: TGTGCCTGGGGGAGGGCACCGGAGGGCTACACCTTC
CDR3: CAWGRAPEGYTF

J: TRBJ1-1
size: .
V: TRBV20-1
D: .
DNA: TGCAGTGCTACACCGAACACTGAAGCTTTCTTT
CDR3: CSATPNTEAFF

J: TRBJ2-7
size: .
V: TRBV6-1
D: TRBD1
DNA: TGTGCCAGCAGTGAGTCCGGGACAGGGGGAGACGAGCAGTACTTC
CDR3: CASSESGTGGDEQYF

J: TRBJ1-1
size: .
V: TRBV29-1
D: .
DNA: TGCAGTTCGGCCGGAGGCGTAGGAGTTGAAGCTTTCTTT
CDR3: CSSAGGVGVEAFF

J: TRBJ2-1
size: few
V: TRBV9
D: TRBD2
DNA: TGTGCCAGCAGCGAAGGGACTAGCGGTAATGAGCAGTTCTTC
CDR3: CASSEGTSGNEQFF

J: TRBJ1-1
size: .
V: TRBV4-1
D: .
DNA: TGCGCCAGCAGACCCGGGACACCGAACACTGAAGCTTTCTTT
CDR3: CASRPGTPNTEAFF

J: TRBJ1-5
size: .
V: TRBV30
D: .
DNA: TGTGCCTGGAGTGTACAAGGGTCTCAGCCCCAGCATTTT
CDR3: CAWSVQGSQPQHF

J: TRBJ2-7
size: .
V: TRBV5-4
D: .
DNA: TGTGCCAGCAGCGCTGACAGGACCTACGAGCAGTACTTC
CDR3: CASSADRTYEQYF

J: TRBJ1-5
size: .
V: TRBV29-1
D: .
DNA: TGCAGCGTGGACGGAGGGGATCAGCCCCAGCATTTT
CDR3: CSVDGGDQPQHF

J: TRBJ1-5
size: .
V: TRBV4-2
D: .
DNA: TGTGCCAGCAGCCAACCTGGTCCCGGGGGCGGCAATCAGCCCCAGCATTTT
CDR3: CASSQPGPGGGNQPQHF

J: TRBJ1-5
size: .
V: TRBV10-3
D: .
DNA: TGTGCCATCAGGGCGGAGGGGAATCAGCCCCAGCATTTT
CDR3: CAIRAEGNQPQHF

J: TRBJ1-3
size: .
V: TRBV5-4
D: .
DNA: TGTGCCAGCAGCCCCGACATCCTCTCTGGAAACACCATATATTTT
CDR3: CASSPDILSGNTIYF

J: TRBJ1-1
size: few
V: TRBV7-9
D: .
DNA: TGTGCCAGCAGTCTCAGGGACACTGAAGCTTTCTTT
CDR3: CASSLRDTEAFF

J: TRBJ2-3
size: .
V: TRBV11-3
D: .
DNA: TGTGCCAGCAGCACAAGCGGGCATGCAGGACTAGATACGCAGTATTTT
CDR3: CASSTSGHAGLDTQYF

J: TRBJ1-6
size: .
V: TRBV4-2
D: .
DNA: TGTGCCAGCAGCCAAGAGAGGTACGTGGATTCACCCCTCCACTTT
CDR3: CASSQERYVDSPLHF

J: TRBJ2-7
size: .
V: TRBV28
D: TRBD2
DNA: TGTGCCAGCAGTTTTAGCCTAGCGGGACTCTCCTACGAGCAGTACTTC
CDR3: CASSFSLAGLSYEQYF

J: TRBJ2-5
size: .
V: TRBV6-1
D: .
DNA: TGTGCCAGCAGACCCGGTAGTGCTAGGGAGACCCAGTACTTC
CDR3: CASRPGSARETQYF

J: TRBJ2-7
size: .
V: TRBV23-1
D: .
DNA: TGCGCCAGCAGTCAATGGAGGGCCCCTCTATCCTACGAGCAGTACTTC
CDR3: CASSQWRAPLSYEQYF

J: TRBJ2-1
size: .
V: TRBV30
D: .
DNA: TGTGCCTGGGATGGTCGGGGGAATGAGCAGTTCTTC
CDR3: CAWDGRGNEQFF

J: TRBJ2-7
size: few
V: TRBV30
D: TRBD1
DNA: TGTGCCTGGACGCTACAGGGGCTCGAGCAGTACTTC
CDR3: CAWTLQGLEQYF

J: TRBJ2-7
size: once
V: TRBV7-9
D: .
DNA: TGTGCCAGCAGCCTCCGGTACGAGCAGTACTTC
CDR3: CASSLRYEQYF

J: TRBJ2-2
size: .
V: TRBV28
D: .
DNA: TGTGCCAGCCTATCGGTCGGGGAGCTGTTTTTT
CDR3: CASLSVGELFF

J: TRBJ2-5
size: .
V: TRBV5-4
D: .
DNA: TGTGCCAGCAGTTCCTTCCTTGGGGAGACCCAGTACTTC
CDR3: CASSSFLGETQYF

J: TRBJ2-3
size: .
V: TRBV5-1
D: TRBD1
DNA: TGCGCCAGCAGCTGGGACAGGGATTTTACAGATACGCAGTATTTT
CDR3: CASSWDRDFTDTQYF

J: TRBJ1-4
size: .
V: TRBV7-9
D: .
DNA: TGTGCCAGCACCCCCAGTACAAGGGATGAAAAACTGTTTTTT
CDR3: CASTPSTRDEKLFF

J: TRBJ2-7
size: .
V: TRBV19
D: .
DNA: TGTGCCAGTAGTATGAATACGGGGTCCTACGAGCAGTACTTC
CDR3: CASSMNTGSYEQYF

J: TRBJ2-6
size: .
V: TRBV30
D: .
DNA: TGTGCCTGGAGTGTGGTGGCCGGGGCCAACGTCCTGACTTTC
CDR3: CAWSVVAGANVLTF

J: TRBJ2-7
size: .
V: TRBV9
D: TRBD2
DNA: TGTGCCAGCAGCGTTTCTAGGGCTAGCGGTACTTACGAGCAGTACTTC
CDR3: CASSVSRASGTYEQYF

J: TRBJ2-7
size: .
V: TRBV7-9
D: .
DNA: TGTGCCAGCAGCTTGGACCTTTTTCCGACGGCGAGCTCCTACGAGCAGTACTTC
CDR3: CASSLDLFPTASSYEQYF

J: TRBJ2-1
size: few
V: TRBV29-1
D: TRBD2
DNA: TGCAGCGTCCATAGCGGGAGTACGGGCAATGAGCAGTTCTTC
CDR3: CSVHSGSTGNEQFF

J: TRBJ2-4
size: once
V: TRBV11-2
D: TRBD2
DNA: TGTGCCAGCAGGACTTTGCGGGGGGGGTTAAACATTCAGTACTTC
CDR3: CASRTLRGGLNIQYF

J: TRBJ1-5
size: .
V: TRBV7-8
D: .
DNA: TGTGCCAGCAGCTCCCACCCCGACCAGCCCCAGCATTTT
CDR3: CASSSHPDQPQHF

J: TRBJ2-2
size: .
V: TRBV7-2
D: .
DNA: TGTGCCAGCAGCTTAGGGTGGACAAGGCCCACCGGGGAGCTGTTTTTT
CDR3: CASSLGWTRPTGELFF

J: TRBJ2-3
size: .
V: TRBV5-1
D: TRBD2
DNA: TGCGCCAGCAGCTTGGGGGAGGGCCCCACAGATACGCAGTATTTT
CDR3: CASSLGEGPTDTQYF

J: TRBJ2-2
size: .
V: TRBV5-4
D: TRBD1
DNA: TGTGCCAGCAGCTCCCGGGACAGGGAGGTCGGGGAGCTGTTTTTT
CDR3: CASSSRDREVGELFF

J: TRBJ2-1
size: .
V: TRBV5-6
D: TRBD1
DNA: TGTGCCAGCAGCGGCGGGACAGGGAATTCCTACAATGAGCAGTTCTTC
CDR3: CASSGGTGNSYNEQFF

J: TRBJ2-7
size: once
V: TRBV18
D: .
DNA: TGTGCCAGCTCACCACCCACTCCGTACGAGCAGTACTTC
CDR3: CASSPPTPYEQYF

J: TRBJ2-3
size: .
V: TRBV29-1
D: TRBD2
DNA: TGCAGCGTGCCCCACAGCGGGGGCACAGATACGCAGTATTTT
CDR3: CSVPHSGGTDTQYF

J: TRBJ2-7
size: .
V: TRBV2
D: .
DNA: TGTGCCAGCAGTGCTGGTGGGAGCCTTACCTACGAGCAGTACTTC
CDR3: CASSAGGSLTYEQYF

J: TRBJ1-2
size: .
V: TRBV7-2
D: TRBD1
DNA: TGTGCCAGCAGCGTAAGGAGAGGACAGGGGGCTGGCTACACCTTC
CDR3: CASSVRRGQGAGYTF